One sample yielded the 11 T cell receptor beta chains listed below, sequenced in a study of blood T cell repertoires in COVID-19. The data were produced by immunoSEQ multiplex PCR, yet TCRdb's version contains in-frame clones alone and is incomplete. Among about 190,000 clones listed, about 88% were seen once. The sample taken for sequencing was PBMCs or T cells enriched from blood (not recorded which). These receptors all come from a woman in her 40s in a cohort exposed to, infected with or recovered from COVID-19 (not recorded which).

This clone was observed a single time. The V and J genes are TRBV10-1 and TRBJ2-3; D uncertain. The CDR3 extends over 14 amino acids. Germline-derived CDR1 and CDR2 are WNHNN and SYGVQD (reference sequence). Between the trimmed V and J ends, which lost 3 bases and 0 bases, there was a span of 7 bases. CDR3 nucleotide sequence: TGCGCCAGCAGTGACGCCAGGAGCACAGATACGCAGTATTTT. Protein: CASSDARSTDTQYF.

V gene TRBV28 combines with J gene TRBJ1-3, with a possible D match to TRBD1 (6 bases). There are 15 residues in the CDR3. The germline V gene has CDR1 MDHEN and CDR2 SYDVKM. V dropped 5 bases and J dropped 4 bases, with 15 bases sitting between them. Written as DNA, the CDR3 is TGTGCCAGCAGTGGGGACACCGAGCCCGGAAACACCATATATTTT. This sequence encodes CASSGDTEPGNTIYF.

The V gene is TRBV27, the J gene TRBJ2-2; D may be TRBD1 (6 bases). V was shortened by 3 bases and J by 1 base, with 12 bases between the two germline ends. Germline V CDR1 and CDR2: MNHEY, SMNVEV (reference sequence). The CDR3 loop spans 16 amino acids. CDR3 loop: CASSFLPTGNTGELFF. CDR3 coding DNA: TGTGCCAGCAGTTTCTTGCCGACAGGGAACACCGGGGAGCTGTTTTTT.

This clone was observed a few times. This sequence joins TRBV5-6 and TRBJ2-2; D gene unclear. The V and J ends lost 3 bases and 3 bases respectively, with 18 bases between them. This CDR3 has 17 amino acids. Germline lookup yields CDR1 SGHDT and CDR2 YYEEEE. The CDR3 nucleotides are TGTGCCAGCAGCTGGATGACTCGACCTCCTTACACCGGGGAGCTGTTTTTT. Amino acid sequence: CASSWMTRPPYTGELFF.

This clone was recorded once. The V call is TRBV7-8, the J call TRBJ2-1, with 9 bases that match TRBD2. The CDR3 is made up of 14 amino acids. V lost 0 bases, J lost 11 bases, and 5 bases stayed unmatched. From germline, CDR1 is SGHVS and CDR2 FQNEAQ. Here the CDR3 DNA reads TGTGCCAGCAGCTTAGCTAGCGGGAGTATGAAGCAGTTCTTC. Encoded protein: CASSLASGSMKQFF. The variable domain in full, with the rest retrieved from reference TRBV7-8 and TRBJ2-1, is GAGVSQSPRYKVAKRGQDVALRCDPISGHVSLFWYQQALGQGPEFLTYFQNEAQLDKSGLPSDRFFAERPEGSVSTLKIQRTQQEDSAVYLCASSLASGSMKQFFGPGTRLTVL.

The chain carries TRBV6-5 and TRBJ1-2, with 8 bases identical to TRBD1. The CDR3 extends over 13 amino acids. CDR1 MNHEY and CDR2 SVGAGI come from the germline V gene. Trimming cost V 7 bases and J 4 bases; bases outside gene matches: 5. CDR3 coding DNA: TGTGCCAGCACCCCGGACAGGGTCTATGGCTACACCTTC. Protein product: CASTPDRVYGYTF.

The chain links TRBV24-1 to TRBJ2-1, with 11 bases lining up with TRBD1. This CDR3 is 14 amino acids long. Germline V gene sequence: CDR1 KGHDR, CDR2 SFDVKD. V lost 4 bases, J lost 8 bases, and 3 bases stayed unmatched. CDR3 region: CATSDGTGGDEQFF. The CDR3 bases are TGTGCCACCAGTGACGGGACAGGGGGGGATGAGCAGTTCTTC.

The table lists this clone with a few counts. Other DNA sequences in this sample translate to the same CDR3. This sequence joins TRBV20-1 and TRBJ2-1; 11 bases align to TRBD2. CDR3 length: 13 amino acids. Germline CDR1 is DFQATT and CDR2 is SNEGSKA (reference sequence). J gave up 9 bases and V 3 bases, and 4 bases lay outside the gene matches. CDR3 region: CSASSGGAGEQFF. Here the CDR3 DNA reads TGCAGTGCTAGTAGCGGGGGGGCCGGTGAGCAGTTCTTC.

The chain carries TRBV27 and TRBJ2-2, with TRBD1 as a possible D gene (6 bases). CDR1 and CDR2 from the germline V gene are MNHEY and SMNVEV (reference sequence). The CDR3 runs 13 residues. V gave up 5 bases and J gave up 6 bases, with 10 bases separating them. CDR3: CASSPQGSGELFF. CDR3 DNA: TGTGCCAGCAGTCCACAGGGATCCGGGGAGCTGTTTTTT.

In this sample, this clone turned up a few times. The rearrangement joins TRBV24-1 to TRBJ1-2; 7 bases line up with TRBD1. This CDR3 region has 12 residues. V lost 12 bases, J lost 4 bases, and 7 bases stayed unmatched. Germline CDR1 KGHDR, CDR2 SFDVKD. CDR3 sequence (DNA): TGTGCCGTCGACAGGGAAGGCTATGGCTACACCTTC. It translates to CAVDREGYGYTF.

This clone is a singleton in its sample. Other DNA sequences from this sample encode an identical CDR3 as well. This rearrangement joins TRBV12-3 or TRBV12-4 to TRBJ1-1; TRBD1 agrees at 8 bases. Trimming took 5 bases from V and 4 from J; bases not matched to a gene: 3. CDR3 length equals 13 residues. CDR3 sequence reads: CASSLGTGTEAFF. The CDR3 DNA follows: TGTGCCAGCAGTCTCGGGACAGGCACTGAAGCTTTCTTT.